The source of this T cell receptor (beta chain) is a study of blood T cell repertoires in COVID-19. Across the study: T cells, B-cell-depleted T cells, or PBMCs provided the cDNA or gDNA that served as material.

The study recruited people aged roughly 18 to 100 years across about 25 US areas. Researchers sorted participants into cohorts using their self-reported clinical history. This clone was recorded only once. The authors' processing: Estimation of nucleated cell counts relied on the amplification of reference gene primers. Sequenced by immunoSEQ multiplex PCR; TCRdb stores in-frame clones only, minus some. That table is the source of V, J and clone size, and D and trimming were worked out from the DNA. The data hold about 480,000 clones, with 70% to 90% observed a single time. Germline trimming cut 7 bases from V and 0 bases from J; bases unmatched to any gene: 8. Germline CDR1 and CDR2: MRHNA and SNTAGT. CDR3 length: 16 residues.

This rearrangement joins TRBV6-4 to TRBJ2-3, with 9 bases aligning to TRBD2. This clonotype was sampled from a young woman with acute COVID-19. The sequenced material came from PBMCs or T cells enriched from blood (not recorded which). The CDR3: CASTTRLAGSTDTQYF. The DNA of the CDR3 is TGTGCCAGCACCACCAGGCTAGCGGGGAGCACAGATACGCAGTATTTT.